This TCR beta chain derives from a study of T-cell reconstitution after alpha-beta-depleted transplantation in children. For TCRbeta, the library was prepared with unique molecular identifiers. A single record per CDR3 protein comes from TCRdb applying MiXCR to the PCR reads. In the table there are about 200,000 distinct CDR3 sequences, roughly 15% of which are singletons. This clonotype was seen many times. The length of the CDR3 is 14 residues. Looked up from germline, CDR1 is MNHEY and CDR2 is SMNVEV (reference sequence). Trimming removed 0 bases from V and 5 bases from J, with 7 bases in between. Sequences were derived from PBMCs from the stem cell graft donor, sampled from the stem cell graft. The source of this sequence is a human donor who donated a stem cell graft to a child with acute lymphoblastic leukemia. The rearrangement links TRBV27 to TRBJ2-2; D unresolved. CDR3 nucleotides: TGTGCCAGCAGTTTATCGGGTTGGACCGGGGAGCTGTTTTTT. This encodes CASSLSGWTGELFF.